Reported below is one T cell receptor beta chain. The CDR3 totals 15 residues. The V end lost 0 bases, the J end lost 5 bases, and 13 bases lay between the germline ends. CDR1 is MGHRA and CDR2 is YSYEKL in the germline V gene. The method was immunoSEQ multiplex PCR; TCRdb's version includes in-frame clones alone and lacks a portion of them. The table lists tens of thousands of clones, about 90% of them singletons. This specimen belongs to a study of T cell changes during pregnancy in multiple sclerosis. This clonotype was obtained from a female donor with multiple sclerosis, enrolled in a pregnancy study. This sequence joins TRBV4-1 and TRBJ1-2, with a possible D match to TRBD1 (6 bases). The source was peripheral blood, collected in the second trimester of pregnancy. The CDR3 region has the DNA TGCGCCAGCAGCCAAGATTGGACAGAACCTTATGGCTACACCTTC. Its translation: CASSQDWTEPYGYTF.